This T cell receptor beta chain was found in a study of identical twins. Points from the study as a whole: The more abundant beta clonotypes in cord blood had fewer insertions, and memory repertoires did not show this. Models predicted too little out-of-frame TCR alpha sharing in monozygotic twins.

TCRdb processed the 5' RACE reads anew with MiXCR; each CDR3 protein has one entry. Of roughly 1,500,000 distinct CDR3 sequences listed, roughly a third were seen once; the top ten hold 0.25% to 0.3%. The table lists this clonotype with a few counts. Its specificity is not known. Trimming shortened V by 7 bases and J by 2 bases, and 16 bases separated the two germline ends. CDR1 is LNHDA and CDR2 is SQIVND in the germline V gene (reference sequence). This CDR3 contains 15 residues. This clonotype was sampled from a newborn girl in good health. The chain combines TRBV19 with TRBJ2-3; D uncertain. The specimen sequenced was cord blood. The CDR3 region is CASNTDTRVTDTQYF. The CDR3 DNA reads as TGTGCCAGTAACACCGACACAAGGGTCACAGATACGCAGTATTTT.